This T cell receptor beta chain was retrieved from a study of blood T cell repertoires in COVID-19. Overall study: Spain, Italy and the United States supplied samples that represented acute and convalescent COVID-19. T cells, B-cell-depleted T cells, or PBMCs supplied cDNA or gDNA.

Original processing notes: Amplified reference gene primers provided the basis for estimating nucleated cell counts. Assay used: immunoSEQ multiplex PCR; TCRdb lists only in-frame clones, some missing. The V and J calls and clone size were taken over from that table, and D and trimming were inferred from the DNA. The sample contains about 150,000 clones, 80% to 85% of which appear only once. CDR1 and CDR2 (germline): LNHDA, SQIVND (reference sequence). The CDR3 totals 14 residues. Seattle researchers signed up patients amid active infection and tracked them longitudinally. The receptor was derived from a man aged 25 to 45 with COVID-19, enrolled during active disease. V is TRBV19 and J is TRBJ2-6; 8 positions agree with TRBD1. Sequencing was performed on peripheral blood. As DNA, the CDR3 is TGTGGAGTCAAGACAGGGGATGGGGCCAACGTCCTGACTTTC. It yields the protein CGVKTGDGANVLTF.